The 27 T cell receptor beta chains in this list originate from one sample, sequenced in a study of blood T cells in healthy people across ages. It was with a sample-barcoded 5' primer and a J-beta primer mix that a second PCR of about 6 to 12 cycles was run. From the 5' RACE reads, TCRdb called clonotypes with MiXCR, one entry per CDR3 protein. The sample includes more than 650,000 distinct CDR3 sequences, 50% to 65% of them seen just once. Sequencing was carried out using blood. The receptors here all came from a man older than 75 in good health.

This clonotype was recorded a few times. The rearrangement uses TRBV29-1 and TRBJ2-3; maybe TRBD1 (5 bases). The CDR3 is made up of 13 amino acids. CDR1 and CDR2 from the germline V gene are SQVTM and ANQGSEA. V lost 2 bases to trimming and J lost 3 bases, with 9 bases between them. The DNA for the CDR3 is TGCAGCGTTGAAAGGGGTAGGACAGATACGCAGTATTTT. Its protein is CSVERGRTDTQYF.

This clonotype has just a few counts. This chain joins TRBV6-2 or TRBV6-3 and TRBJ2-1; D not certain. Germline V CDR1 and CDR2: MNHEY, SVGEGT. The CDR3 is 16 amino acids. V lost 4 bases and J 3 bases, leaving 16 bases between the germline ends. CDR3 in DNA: TGTGCCAGCAGTTCCAGGTTGCGCCGAAACTACAATGAGCAGTTCTTC. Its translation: CASSSRLRRNYNEQFF.

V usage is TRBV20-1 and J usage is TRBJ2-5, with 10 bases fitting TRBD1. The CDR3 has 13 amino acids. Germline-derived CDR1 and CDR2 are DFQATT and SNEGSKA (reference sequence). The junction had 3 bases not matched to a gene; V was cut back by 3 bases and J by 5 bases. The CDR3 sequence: CSASRQGAETQYF. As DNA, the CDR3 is TGCAGTGCTAGCCGACAGGGGGCCGAGACCCAGTACTTC.

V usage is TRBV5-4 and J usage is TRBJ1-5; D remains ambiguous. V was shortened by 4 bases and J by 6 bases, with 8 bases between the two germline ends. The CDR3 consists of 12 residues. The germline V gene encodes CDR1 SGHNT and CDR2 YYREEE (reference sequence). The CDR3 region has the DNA TGTGCCAGCAGCCAACCGGGTCAGCCCCAGCATTTT. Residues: CASSQPGQPQHF.

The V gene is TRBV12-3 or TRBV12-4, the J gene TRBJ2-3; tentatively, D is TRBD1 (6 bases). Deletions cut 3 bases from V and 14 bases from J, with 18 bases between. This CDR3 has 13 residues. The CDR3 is CASSFGLDRYAYF. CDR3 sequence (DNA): TGTGCCAGCAGTTTTGGGTTGGACAGATACGCGTATTTT.

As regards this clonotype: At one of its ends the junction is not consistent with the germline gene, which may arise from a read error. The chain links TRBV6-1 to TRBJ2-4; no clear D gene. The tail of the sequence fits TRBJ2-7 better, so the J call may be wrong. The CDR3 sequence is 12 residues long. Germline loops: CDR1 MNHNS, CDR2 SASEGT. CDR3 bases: TGTGCCAGCAACCTTTTTTCCTTCGAGCAGTACTTC. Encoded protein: CASNLFSFEQYF.

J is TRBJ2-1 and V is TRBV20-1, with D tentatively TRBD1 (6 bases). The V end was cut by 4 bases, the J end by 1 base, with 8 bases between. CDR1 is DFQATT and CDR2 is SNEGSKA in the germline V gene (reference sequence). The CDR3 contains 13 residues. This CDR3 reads CSANRASYNEQFF. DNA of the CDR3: TGCAGTGCTAACAGGGCATCCTACAATGAGCAGTTCTTC.

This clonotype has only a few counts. In DNA, the CDR3 is TGCAGCGTGCCGACTAGCGGGAGTGGTAATGAGCAGTTCTTC. This codes for CSVPTSGSGNEQFF. The chain joins TRBV29-1 to TRBJ2-1, with 12 bases identical to TRBD2. The trim removed 6 bases at V and 7 bases at J, leaving 7 bases unmatched. CDR3 length: 14 residues. Germline CDR1 and CDR2: SQVTM and ANQGSEA.

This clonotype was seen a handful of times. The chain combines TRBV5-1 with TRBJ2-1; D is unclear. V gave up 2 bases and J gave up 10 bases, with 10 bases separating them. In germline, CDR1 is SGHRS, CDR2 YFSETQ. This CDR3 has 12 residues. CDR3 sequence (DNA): TGCGCCAGCAGCTTACCTAGGCAGGAGCAGTTCTTC. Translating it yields CASSLPRQEQFF.

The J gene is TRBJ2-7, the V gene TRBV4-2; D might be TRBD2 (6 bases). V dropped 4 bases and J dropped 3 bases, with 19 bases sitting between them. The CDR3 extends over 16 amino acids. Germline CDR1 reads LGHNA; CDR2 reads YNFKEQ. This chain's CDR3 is CASSPLGGGVVYEQYF. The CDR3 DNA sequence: TGTGCCAGCAGCCCTTTGGGAGGAGGGGTGGTCTACGAGCAGTACTTC.

CDR3 sequence reads: CASRAQAGGHNEQFF. In DNA form, the CDR3 reads TGTGCCAGCAGGGCTCAGGCGGGAGGACACAATGAGCAGTTCTTC. J is TRBJ2-1 and V is TRBV6-6; 8 bases are shared with TRBD2. V gave up 6 bases and J gave up 5 bases; unmatched junction bases: 9. CDR3 size: 15 residues. Germline V gene lookup returns CDR1 MNHNY and CDR2 SVGAGI (reference sequence).

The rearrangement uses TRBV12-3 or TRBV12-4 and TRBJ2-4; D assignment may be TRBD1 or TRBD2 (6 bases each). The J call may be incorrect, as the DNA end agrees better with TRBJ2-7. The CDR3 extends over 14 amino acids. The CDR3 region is CASSIGGESYEQYF. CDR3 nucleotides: TGTGCCAGCAGTATCGGGGGCGAAAGCTACGAGCAGTACTTC.

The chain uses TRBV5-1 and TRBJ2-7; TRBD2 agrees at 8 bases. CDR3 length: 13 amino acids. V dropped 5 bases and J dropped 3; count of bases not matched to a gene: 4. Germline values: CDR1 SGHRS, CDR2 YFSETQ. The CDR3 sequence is CASRAGLGYEQYF. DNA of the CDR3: TGCGCCAGCAGGGCGGGACTAGGCTACGAGCAGTACTTC.

CDR3 residues: CASSLSVFRRYF. DNA of the CDR3: TGTGCCAGCAGTTTATCCGTGTTTCGTCGGTACTTC. The chain has TRBV27 and TRBJ2-5; D uncertain. V lost 0 bases, J lost 13 bases, and 12 bases lay in between. The CDR3 has 12 residues. In germline, CDR1 is MNHEY, CDR2 SMNVEV (reference sequence).

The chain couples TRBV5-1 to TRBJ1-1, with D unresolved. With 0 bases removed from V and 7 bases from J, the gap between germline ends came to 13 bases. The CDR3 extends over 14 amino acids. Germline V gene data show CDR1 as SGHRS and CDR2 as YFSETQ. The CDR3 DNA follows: TGCGCCAGCAGCTTGGTGGCAGGAGGAGGTGAAGCTTTCTTT. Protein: CASSLVAGGGEAFF.

CDR3 loop: CASSYRRSGADTQYF. The CDR3 DNA reads as TGTGCCAGCAGTTACCGCCGGAGTGGGGCAGATACGCAGTATTTT. V usage is TRBV6-2 or TRBV6-3 and J usage is TRBJ2-3; D is undetermined. The V gene lost 2 bases and the J gene lost 4 bases, with 13 bases spanning the gap. The CDR3 has 15 amino acids. Germline-derived CDR1 and CDR2 are MNHEY and SVGEGT.

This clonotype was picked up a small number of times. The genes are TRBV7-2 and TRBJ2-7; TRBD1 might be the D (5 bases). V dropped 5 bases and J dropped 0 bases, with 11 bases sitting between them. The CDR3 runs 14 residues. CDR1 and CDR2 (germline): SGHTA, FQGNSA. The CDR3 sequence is CASSPGLPSYEQYF. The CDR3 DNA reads TGTGCCAGCAGCCCAGGGCTTCCCTCCTACGAGCAGTACTTC.

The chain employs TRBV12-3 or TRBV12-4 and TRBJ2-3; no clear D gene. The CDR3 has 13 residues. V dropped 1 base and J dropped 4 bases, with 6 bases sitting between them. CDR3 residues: CASSLVSPDTQYF. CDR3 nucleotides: TGTGCCAGCAGTTTAGTGAGTCCAGATACGCAGTATTTT.

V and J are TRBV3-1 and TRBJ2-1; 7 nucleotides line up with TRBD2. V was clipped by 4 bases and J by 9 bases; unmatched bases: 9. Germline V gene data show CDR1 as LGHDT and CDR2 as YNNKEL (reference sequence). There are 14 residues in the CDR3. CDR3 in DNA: TGTGCCAGCAGCCGACGTACTAGCGCCGGTGAGCAGTTCTTC. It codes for CASSRRTSAGEQFF.

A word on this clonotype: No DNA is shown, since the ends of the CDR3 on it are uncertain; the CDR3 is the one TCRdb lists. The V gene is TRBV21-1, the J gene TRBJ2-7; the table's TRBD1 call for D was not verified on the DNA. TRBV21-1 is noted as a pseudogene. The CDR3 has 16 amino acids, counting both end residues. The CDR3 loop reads CASSKWGQGISGEQYF.

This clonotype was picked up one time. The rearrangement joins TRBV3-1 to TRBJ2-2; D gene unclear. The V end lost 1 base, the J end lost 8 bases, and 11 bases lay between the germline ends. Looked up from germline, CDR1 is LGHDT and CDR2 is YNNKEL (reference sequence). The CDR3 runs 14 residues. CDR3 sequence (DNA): TGTGCCAGCAGCCAAGGGCCCTTGGGGGGGGAGCTGTTTTTT. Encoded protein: CASSQGPLGGELFF.

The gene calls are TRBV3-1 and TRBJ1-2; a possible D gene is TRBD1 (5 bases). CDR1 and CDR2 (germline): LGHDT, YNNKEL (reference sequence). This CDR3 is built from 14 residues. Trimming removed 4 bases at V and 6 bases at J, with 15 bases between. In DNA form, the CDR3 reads TGTGCCAGCAGCCTCGAGGCAGGGAGTCATGGCTACACCTTC. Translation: CASSLEAGSHGYTF. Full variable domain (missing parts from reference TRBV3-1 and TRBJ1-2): DTAVSQTPKYLVTQMGNDKSIKCEQNLGHDTMYWYKQDSKKFLKIMFSYNNKELIINETVPNRFSPKSPDKAHLNLHINSLELGDSAVYFCASSLEAGSHGYTFGSGTRLTVV.

In DNA form, the CDR3 reads TGTGCCAGCAGCCGGCGGGCCGGCGGGAGGGCCGGGGAGCAGTACTTC. Translation: CASSRRAGGRAGEQYF. The chain couples TRBV28 to TRBJ2-1; 9 bases map to TRBD2. TRBJ2-7 explains the end of the DNA better; the J call may be wrong. Germline loops: CDR1 MDHEN, CDR2 SYDVKM. This CDR3 has 16 amino acids.

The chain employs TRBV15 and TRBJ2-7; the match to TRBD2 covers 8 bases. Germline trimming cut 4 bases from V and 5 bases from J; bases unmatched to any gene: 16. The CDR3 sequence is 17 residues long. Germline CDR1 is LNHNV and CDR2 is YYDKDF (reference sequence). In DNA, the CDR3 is TGTGCCACCAGCACCCCCCGGCAGGGACTAGTTTCCGACGAGCAGTACTTC. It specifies CATSTPRQGLVSDEQYF.

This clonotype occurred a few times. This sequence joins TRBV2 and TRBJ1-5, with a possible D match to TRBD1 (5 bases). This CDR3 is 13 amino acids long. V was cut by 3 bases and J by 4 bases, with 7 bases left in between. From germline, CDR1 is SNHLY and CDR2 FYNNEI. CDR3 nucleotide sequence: TGTGCCAGCAGTGATTCAGGGAATCAGCCCCAGCATTTT. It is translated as CASSDSGNQPQHF.

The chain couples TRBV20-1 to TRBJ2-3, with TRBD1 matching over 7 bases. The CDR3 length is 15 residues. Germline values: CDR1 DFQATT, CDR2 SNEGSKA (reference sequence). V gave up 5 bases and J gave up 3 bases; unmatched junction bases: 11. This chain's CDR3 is CSAALIQGQTDTQYF. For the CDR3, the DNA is TGCAGTGCTGCTCTAATACAGGGGCAGACAGATACGCAGTATTTT.

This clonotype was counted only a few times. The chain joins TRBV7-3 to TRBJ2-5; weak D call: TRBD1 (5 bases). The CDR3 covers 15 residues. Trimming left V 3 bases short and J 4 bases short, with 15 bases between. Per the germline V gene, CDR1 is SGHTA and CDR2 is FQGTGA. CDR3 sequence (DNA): TGTGCCAGCAGCTTGCAGAGTCAAGGGGTAGAGACCCAGTACTTC. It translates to CASSLQSQGVETQYF.